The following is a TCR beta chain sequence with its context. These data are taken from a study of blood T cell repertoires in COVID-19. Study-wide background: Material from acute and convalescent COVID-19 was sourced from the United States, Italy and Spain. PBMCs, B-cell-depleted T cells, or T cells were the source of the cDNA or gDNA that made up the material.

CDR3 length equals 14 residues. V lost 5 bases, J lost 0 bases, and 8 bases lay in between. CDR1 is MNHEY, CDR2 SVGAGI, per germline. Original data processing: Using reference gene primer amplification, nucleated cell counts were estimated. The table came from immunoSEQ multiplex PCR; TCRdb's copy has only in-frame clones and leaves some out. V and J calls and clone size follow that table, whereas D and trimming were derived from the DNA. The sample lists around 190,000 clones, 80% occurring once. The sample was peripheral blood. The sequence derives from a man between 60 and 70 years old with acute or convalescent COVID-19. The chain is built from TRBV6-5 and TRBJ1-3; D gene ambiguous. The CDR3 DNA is TGTGCCAGCAGTAATAGATACTCTGGAAACACCATATATTTT. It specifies CASSNRYSGNTIYF.